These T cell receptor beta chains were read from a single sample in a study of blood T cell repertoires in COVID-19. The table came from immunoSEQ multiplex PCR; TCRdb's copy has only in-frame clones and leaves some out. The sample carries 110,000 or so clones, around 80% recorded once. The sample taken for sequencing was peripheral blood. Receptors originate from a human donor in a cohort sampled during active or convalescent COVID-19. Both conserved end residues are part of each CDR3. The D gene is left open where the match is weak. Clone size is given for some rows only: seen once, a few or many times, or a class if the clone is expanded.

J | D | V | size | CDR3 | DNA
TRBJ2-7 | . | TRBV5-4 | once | CASSPRQGSSYEQYF | TGTGCCAGCAGCCCTAGGCAGGGATCCTCCTACGAGCAGTACTTC
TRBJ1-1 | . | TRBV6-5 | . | CASRPPGLGNTEAFF | TGTGCCAGCAGACCCCCGGGACTTGGGAACACTGAAGCTTTCTTT
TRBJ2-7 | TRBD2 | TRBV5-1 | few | CASSLIAGVSYEQYF | TGCGCCAGCAGCTTGATAGCGGGGGTCTCCTACGAGCAGTACTTC
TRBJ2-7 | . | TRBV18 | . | CASSPQRSSYEQYF | TGTGCCAGCTCACCCCAGAGGAGCTCCTACGAGCAGTACTTC
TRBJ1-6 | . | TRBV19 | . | CASSITGSPLHF | TGTGCCAGTAGTATAACGGGTTCACCCCTCCACTTT
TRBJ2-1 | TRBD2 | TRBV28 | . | CASSRAGVYSNEQFF | TGTGCCAGCAGTCGGGCGGGAGTGTATAGCAATGAGCAGTTCTTC
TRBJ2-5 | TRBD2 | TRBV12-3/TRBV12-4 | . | CASSLTSWETQYF | TGTGCCAGCAGTTTGACTAGCTGGGAGACCCAGTACTTC
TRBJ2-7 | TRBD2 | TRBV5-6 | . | CASSPRRGRGTPYEQYF | TGTGCCAGCAGCCCCCGGCGGGGGAGGGGAACCCCCTACGAGCAGTACTTC
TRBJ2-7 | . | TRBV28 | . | CASGGLSHEQYF | TGTGCCAGCGGCGGGTTGTCCCACGAGCAGTACTTC
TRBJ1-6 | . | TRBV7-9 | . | CASSPDRGGLNNSPLHF | TGTGCCAGCAGCCCCGACCGCGGGGGCCTAAATAATTCACCCCTCCACTTT
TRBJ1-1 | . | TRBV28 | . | CASSTIREDTEAFF | TGTGCCAGCAGTACTATCCGTGAGGACACTGAAGCTTTCTTT
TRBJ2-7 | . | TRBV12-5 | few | CASGRGYEQYF | TGTGCTAGTGGCCGGGGGTACGAGCAGTACTTC
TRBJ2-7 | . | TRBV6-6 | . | CASIEPGRGIYEQYF | TGTGCCTCTATCGAACCGGGACGGGGGATCTACGAGCAGTACTTC
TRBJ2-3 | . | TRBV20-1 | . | CSASKVSSADTQYF | TGCAGTGCTAGTAAGGTCTCTAGCGCAGATACGCAGTATTTT
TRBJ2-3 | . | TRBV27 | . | CASSSTADTQYF | TGTGCCAGCAGTTCAACGGCAGATACGCAGTATTTT
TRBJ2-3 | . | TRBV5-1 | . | CASSLRDSRTDTQYF | TGCGCCAGCAGCTTAAGGGACTCACGCACAGATACGCAGTATTTT